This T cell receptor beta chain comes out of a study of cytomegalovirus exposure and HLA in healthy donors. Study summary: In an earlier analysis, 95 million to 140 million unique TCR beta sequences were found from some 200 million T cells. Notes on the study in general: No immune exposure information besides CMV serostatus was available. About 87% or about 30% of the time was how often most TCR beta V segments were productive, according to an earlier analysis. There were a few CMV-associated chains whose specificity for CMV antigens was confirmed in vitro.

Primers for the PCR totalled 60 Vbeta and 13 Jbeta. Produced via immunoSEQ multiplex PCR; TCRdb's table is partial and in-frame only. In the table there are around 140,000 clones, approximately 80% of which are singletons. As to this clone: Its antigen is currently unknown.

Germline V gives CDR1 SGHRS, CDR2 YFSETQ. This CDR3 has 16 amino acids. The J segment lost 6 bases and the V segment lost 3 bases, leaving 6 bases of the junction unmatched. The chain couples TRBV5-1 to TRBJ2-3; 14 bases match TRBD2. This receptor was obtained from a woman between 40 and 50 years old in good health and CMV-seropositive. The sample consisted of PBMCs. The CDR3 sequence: CASSSGLAGVSDTQYF. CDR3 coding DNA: TGCGCCAGCAGCTCGGGACTAGCGGGAGTTTCGGATACGCAGTATTTT.